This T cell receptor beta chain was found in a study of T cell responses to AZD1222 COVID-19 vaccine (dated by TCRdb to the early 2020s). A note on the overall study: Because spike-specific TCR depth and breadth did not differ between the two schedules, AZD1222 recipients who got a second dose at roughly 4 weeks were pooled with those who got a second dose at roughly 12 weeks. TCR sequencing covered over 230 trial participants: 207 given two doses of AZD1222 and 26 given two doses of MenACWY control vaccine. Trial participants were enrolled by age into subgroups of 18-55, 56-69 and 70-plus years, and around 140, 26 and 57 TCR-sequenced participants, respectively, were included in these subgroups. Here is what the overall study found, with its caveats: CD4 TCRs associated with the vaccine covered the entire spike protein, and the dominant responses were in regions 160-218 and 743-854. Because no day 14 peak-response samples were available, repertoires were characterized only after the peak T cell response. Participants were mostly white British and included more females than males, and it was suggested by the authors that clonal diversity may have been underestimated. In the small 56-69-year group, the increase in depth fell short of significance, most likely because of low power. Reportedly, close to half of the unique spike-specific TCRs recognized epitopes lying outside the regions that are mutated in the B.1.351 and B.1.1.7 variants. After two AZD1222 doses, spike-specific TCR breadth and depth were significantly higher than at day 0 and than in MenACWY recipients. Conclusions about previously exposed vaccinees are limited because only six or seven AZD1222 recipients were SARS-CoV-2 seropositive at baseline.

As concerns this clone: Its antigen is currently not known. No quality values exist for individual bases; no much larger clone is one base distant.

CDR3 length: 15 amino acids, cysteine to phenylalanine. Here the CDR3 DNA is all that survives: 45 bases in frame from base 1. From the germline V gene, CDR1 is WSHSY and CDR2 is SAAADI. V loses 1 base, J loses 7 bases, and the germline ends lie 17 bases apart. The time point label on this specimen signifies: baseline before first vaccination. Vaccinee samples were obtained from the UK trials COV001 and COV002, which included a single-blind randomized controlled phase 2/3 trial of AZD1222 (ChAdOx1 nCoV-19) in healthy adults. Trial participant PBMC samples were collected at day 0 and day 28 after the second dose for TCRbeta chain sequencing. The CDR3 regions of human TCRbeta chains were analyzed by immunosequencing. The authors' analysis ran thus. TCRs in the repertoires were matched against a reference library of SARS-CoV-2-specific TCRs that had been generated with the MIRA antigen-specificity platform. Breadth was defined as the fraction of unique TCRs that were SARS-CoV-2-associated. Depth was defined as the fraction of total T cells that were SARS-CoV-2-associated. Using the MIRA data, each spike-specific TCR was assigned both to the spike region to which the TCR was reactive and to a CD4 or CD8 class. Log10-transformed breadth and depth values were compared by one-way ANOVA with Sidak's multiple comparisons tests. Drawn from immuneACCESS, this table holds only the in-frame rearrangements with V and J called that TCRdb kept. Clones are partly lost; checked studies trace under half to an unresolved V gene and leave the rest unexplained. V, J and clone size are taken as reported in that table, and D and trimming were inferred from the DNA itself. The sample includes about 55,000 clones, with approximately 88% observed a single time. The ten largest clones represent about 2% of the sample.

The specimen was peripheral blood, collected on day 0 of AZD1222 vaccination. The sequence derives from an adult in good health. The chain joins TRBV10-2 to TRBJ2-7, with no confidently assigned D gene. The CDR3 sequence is CASSELGRPMREQYF. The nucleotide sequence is TGCGCCAGCAGTGAGTTAGGAAGACCCATGAGAGAGCAGTACTTC.